This T cell receptor (beta chain) was obtained from a study of cytomegalovirus exposure and HLA in healthy donors. Study in general: Across 350 to 500 genotyped donors, about 80% landed in the Caucasian-associated ancestry cluster.

Concerning this clone itself: Its target is not known.

PCR primers comprised 60 Vbeta and 13 Jbeta primers. Produced via immunoSEQ multiplex PCR; TCRdb's table is partial and in-frame only. The sample carries roughly 110,000 clones, around four fifths recorded once. General observations from the study: An analysis was carried out later, and it reportedly showed fewer N-insertions in an Asian-associated ancestry cluster than the approximately 700-donor mean.

Germline V gene sequence: CDR1 ENHRY, CDR2 SYGVKD. V was clipped by 7 bases and J by 5 bases, with 23 bases between them. This CDR3 region has 17 residues. This TCR derives from a man between 50 and 59 years old in good health and CMV-seronegative. Sequenced material: PBMCs. V usage is TRBV10-3 and J usage is TRBJ2-2; D possibly corresponds to TRBD1 (6 bases). The CDR3 here is CAITGRDTSSETGELFF. The CDR3 nucleotides are TGTGCCATCACCGGACGGGACACCTCGAGTGAAACCGGGGAGCTGTTTTTT.